A single sample is the source of the 25 T cell receptor beta chains below, sequenced in a study of spatial heterogeneity in lung cancer. General study results and limits: Expanded intratumoral alpha and beta TCR counts tracked tumor mutation counts.

TCRdb independently ran MiXCR on the 5' RACE reads; one entry per CDR3 protein. The data contain about 7,200 distinct CDR3 sequences, over 8.5% of them singletons. Time point given: sample taken at primary tumor resection. These receptors lack a known antigen. The material sequenced was lung tumor tissue, taken at surgery. The receptors here all came from a female donor with early-stage non-small cell lung cancer.

This clonotype is categorized as medium-sized. This rearrangement joins TRBV7-2 to TRBJ2-2; 8 bases align to TRBD2. CDR1 and CDR2 (germline): SGHTA, FQGNSA. The CDR3 runs to 14 residues. V was pared by 11 bases and J by 0 bases, with 5 bases of the junction left unmatched. CDR3 loop: CAGRAGANTGELFF. The CDR3 nucleotides are TGTGCCGGTAGAGCGGGGGCGAACACCGGGGAGCTGTTTTTT. The full variable domain, rest sourced from reference TRBV7-2 and TRBJ2-2, is GAGVSQSPSNKVTEKGKDVELRCDPISGHTALYWYRQSLGQGLEFLIYFQGNSAPDKSGLPSDRFSAERTGGSVSTLTIQRTQQEDSAVYLCAGRAGANTGELFFGEGSRLTVL.

This clonotype came up a few times. V gene TRBV12-3 or TRBV12-4 combines with J gene TRBJ2-7; the match to TRBD2 covers 10 bases. J lost 2 bases, V lost 4 bases, and 2 bases had no gene match. The CDR3 has 14 residues. CDR3: CASSSTSGPYEQYV. The CDR3 bases are TGTGCCAGCAGTTCGACTAGCGGGCCCTACGAGCAGTACGTC.

The rearrangement links TRBV27 to TRBJ2-1; tentatively, D is TRBD2 (5 bases). The germline V gene encodes CDR1 MNHEY and CDR2 SMNVEV (reference sequence). The CDR3 totals 13 residues. The V and J ends lost 3 bases and 8 bases respectively, with 11 bases between them. The CDR3 sequence: CASSLGSIHEQFF. CDR3 sequence (DNA): TGTGCCAGCAGTTTGGGGAGCATCCATGAGCAGTTCTTC.

This clonotype was detected only a few times. The chain recombines TRBV4-2 with TRBJ2-6; D possibly corresponds to TRBD1 (6 bases). The V end was cut by 1 base, the J end by 11 bases, with 15 bases between. The CDR3 is 15 residues long. Germline lookup yields CDR1 LGHNA and CDR2 YNFKEQ. As DNA, the CDR3 is TGTGCCAGCAGCCAAGTATCGGGAAAGGGGGACGTCCTGACTTTC. Protein: CASSQVSGKGDVLTF.

The chain carries TRBV2 and TRBJ2-7; D possibly corresponds to TRBD1 (5 bases). The CDR3 has 11 amino acids. V shed 7 bases and J shed 8 bases, with 12 bases lying between them. Germline V gene lookup returns CDR1 SNHLY and CDR2 FYNNEI. CDR3 bases: TGTGCCAGCACCGAAGACAGAAAGCAGTACGTC. Protein: CASTEDRKQYV.

This clonotype was found many times. This chain joins TRBV5-1 and TRBJ2-1; possibly TRBD1 for D (7 bases). From germline, CDR1 is SGHRS and CDR2 YFSETQ. This CDR3 spans 15 amino acids. V lost 1 base and J 3 bases, leaving 11 bases between the germline ends. CDR3 bases: TGCGCCAGCAGCTTGATCCAGGGGGGCTACAATGAGCAGTTCTTC. Residues: CASSLIQGGYNEQFF. Looking up the rest from reference TRBV5-1 and TRBJ2-1 gives the full variable domain: KAGVTQTPRYLIKTRGQQVTLSCSPISGHRSVSWYQQTPGQGLQFLFEYFSETQRNKGNFPGRFSGRQFSNSRSEMNVSTLELGDSALYLCASSLIQGGYNEQFFGPGTRLTVL.

This clonotype was seen a handful of times. This sequence joins TRBV20-1 and TRBJ2-1; D remains unclear. V was shortened by 0 bases and J by 1 base, with 7 bases between the two germline ends. Germline V CDR1 and CDR2: DFQATT, SNEGSKA (reference sequence). CDR3 length: 14 amino acids. The CDR3 DNA follows: TGCAGTGCTAGAGATACCGTTTCCTACAATGAGCAGTTCTTC. The encoded protein is CSARDTVSYNEQFF.

Sample share makes this clonotype medium-sized. V is TRBV18 and J is TRBJ2-1; D not resolved. Germline CDR1 is KGHSH and CDR2 is LQKENI. This CDR3 region has 14 residues. The ends were cut back, 3 bases at V and 5 bases at J, with 11 bases in the middle. The CDR3 DNA reads TGTGCCAGCTCACCCGTTGGGCGAAACAATGAGCAGTTCTTC. Translated: CASSPVGRNNEQFF.

This clonotype came up a few times. The rearrangement links TRBV15 to TRBJ2-5, with TRBD2 identical over 8 bases. V shed 5 bases and J 5 bases; nucleotides not matched to a gene: 4. Germline V gene lookup returns CDR1 LNHNV and CDR2 YYDKDF (reference sequence). This CDR3 contains 13 residues. The CDR3 sequence is CATSGTRRETQYF. DNA for the CDR3: TGTGCCACCAGCGGGACTAGGCGGGAGACCCAGTACTTC.

The rearrangement uses TRBV3-1 and TRBJ2-3; D is unclear. Per the germline V gene, CDR1 is LGHDT and CDR2 is YNNKEL (reference sequence). Trimming cost V 4 bases and J 6 bases, with 14 bases left between them. CDR3 length equals 14 residues. The CDR3 sequence is CASSLALATDTQYF. CDR3 DNA: TGTGCCAGCAGCCTCGCGCTGGCTACGGATACGCAGTATTTT.

This clonotype appeared a few times. The chain couples TRBV7-2 to TRBJ2-7; perhaps TRBD1 as D (5 bases). Germline V lookup: CDR1 SGHTA, CDR2 FQGNSA. The V end was cut by 1 base, the J end by 3 bases, with 10 bases between. The CDR3 is 14 residues long. CDR3 sequence (DNA): TGTGCCAGCAGCTTAGTTGCGACAGTCTACGAGCAGTACTTC. Translation: CASSLVATVYEQYF.

With respect to this clonotype: Germline and junction disagree at one end, which may indicate a read error. This chain connects TRBV6-5 to TRBJ2-5; TRBD2 might be the D (5 bases). Germline CDR1 and CDR2: MNHEY and SVGAGI. The CDR3 loop spans 12 amino acids. The CDR3 region is CASSYAEGERNF. The DNA of the CDR3 is TGTGCCAGCAGTTACGCAGAGGGCGAAAGGAACTTC.

This clonotype was observed at least ten times. V gene TRBV28 combines with J gene TRBJ1-1, with TRBD1 identical over 8 bases. The V segment lost 6 bases and the J segment 14 bases; nucleotides outside the gene matches: 26. CDR1 is MDHEN and CDR2 is SYDVKM in the germline V gene. There are 17 residues in the CDR3. The chain's CDR3 is CASSLPGQAPSLIRGFF. The DNA of the CDR3 is TGTGCCAGCAGCCTCCCGGGACAGGCGCCGAGTTTAATACGGGGCTTCTTT.

J is TRBJ2-2 and V is TRBV5-6, with D possibly matching TRBD1 (6 bases). CDR1 is SGHDT, CDR2 YYEEEE, per germline. This CDR3 has 15 residues. Trimming removed 1 base at V and 5 bases at J, with 12 bases between. The CDR3 nucleotides read TGTGCCAGCAGCTTGACCGACAGGTTTACCGGGGAGCTGTTTTTT. It yields the protein CASSLTDRFTGELFF.

This sequence joins TRBV3-1 and TRBJ1-2, with D uncertain. CDR3 length equals 13 residues. In germline, CDR1 is LGHDT, CDR2 YNNKEL (reference sequence). Deletions cut 4 bases from V and 2 bases from J, with 8 bases between. Here the CDR3 reads CASSPTANYGYTF. The CDR3 DNA reads TGTGCCAGCAGCCCGACGGCAAACTATGGCTACACCTTC.

This clonotype is classed as medium-sized. The chain couples TRBV23-1 to TRBJ2-7, with D perhaps TRBD1 or TRBD2 (5 bases each). TRBV23-1 is given ORF status, its function remaining uncertain. This CDR3 is built from 20 residues. Trimming stripped 1 base from V and 0 bases from J, with 25 bases between. CDR3 residues: CASSQFLRPMGTASSYEQYF. Written as DNA, the CDR3 is TGCGCCAGCAGTCAATTTTTACGTCCCATGGGGACGGCGAGCTCCTACGAGCAGTACTTC.

This rearrangement joins TRBV28 to TRBJ2-1, with D possibly matching TRBD2 (5 bases). CDR3 length: 12 amino acids. Germline CDR1 and CDR2: MDHEN and SYDVKM. V gave up 8 bases and J gave up 6 bases, with 11 bases separating them. The CDR3 reads CASEGRGNEQFF. As DNA, the CDR3 is TGTGCCAGCGAGGGTCGCGGCAATGAGCAGTTCTTC.

This clonotype was seen a handful of times. V usage is TRBV27 and J usage is TRBJ2-2; 7 bases align to TRBD2. The CDR3 extends over 14 amino acids. Germline assignment: CDR1 MNHEY and CDR2 SMNVEV (reference sequence). V lost 6 bases, J lost 7 bases, and 8 bases stayed unmatched. CDR3 in amino acids: CASRGGTIYGELFF. The CDR3 DNA follows: TGTGCCAGCAGGGGAGGGACTATCTACGGGGAGCTGTTTTTT.

This clonotype qualifies as medium-sized (0.01 to 0.1%). This chain uses TRBV7-9 with TRBJ2-3; perhaps TRBD1 as D (5 bases). V was clipped by 3 bases and J by 4 bases, with 11 bases between them. Germline V CDR1 and CDR2: SEHNR, FQNEAQ (reference sequence). This CDR3 comprises 14 residues. This CDR3 reads CASSLAGSSDTQYF. CDR3 bases: TGTGCCAGCAGCTTGGCAGGGTCGTCAGATACGCAGTATTTT.

The chain recombines TRBV19 with TRBJ2-7, with D possibly being TRBD1 (5 bases). Trimming took off 1 base at V and 3 bases at J, with 7 bases between the two ends. The CDR3 runs to 13 residues. CDR1 LNHDA and CDR2 SQIVND come from the germline V gene (reference sequence). The CDR3: CASSIGQFYEQYF. The CDR3 coding sequence is TGTGCCAGTAGTATAGGACAGTTCTACGAGCAGTACTTC.

The chain combines TRBV12-3 or TRBV12-4 with TRBJ1-2, with TRBD1 matching 7 bases. After removal of 5 bases from V and 7 bases from J, the junction contained 10 bases not matched to a gene. The CDR3 has 14 amino acids. The CDR3 sequence: CASSRNRGVGGYTF. The CDR3 nucleotides read TGTGCCAGCAGTCGGAACAGGGGAGTTGGTGGCTACACCTTC.

V is TRBV2 and J is TRBJ1-1; D is ambiguous. V lost 6 bases, J lost 6 bases, and 11 bases lay in between. The CDR3 sequence is 12 residues long. Germline lookup yields CDR1 SNHLY and CDR2 FYNNEI. DNA of the CDR3: TGTGCCAGCAGAGCCGGACCTTCTGAAGCTTTCTTT. As protein: CASRAGPSEAFF.

The V call is TRBV11-2, the J call TRBJ1-1; no firm D call. V was trimmed by 1 base and J by 6 bases, leaving 9 bases between them. Germline V gives CDR1 SGHAT, CDR2 FQNNGV. The CDR3 loop spans 13 amino acids. In nucleotides, the CDR3 is TGTGCCAGCAGCTTAGGGTACACGGCTGAAGCTTTCTTT. This translates into CASSLGYTAEAFF.

In this sample, this clonotype turned up a few times. CDR3 DNA sequence: TGCAGTGCTAGAGGGACATCCTACGAGCAGTACTTC. Amino acid sequence: CSARGTSYEQYF. This chain links TRBV20-1 with TRBJ2-7, with D tentatively TRBD1 (5 bases). This CDR3 spans 12 amino acids. CDR1 is DFQATT, CDR2 SNEGSKA, per germline (reference sequence). Deletions cut 1 base from V and 1 base from J, with 5 bases between.

This clonotype has only a few counts. The J gene is TRBJ2-3, the V gene TRBV12-3 or TRBV12-4; 11 positions agree with TRBD2. This CDR3 region has 16 residues. V dropped 2 bases and J dropped 9; count of bases not matched to a gene: 10. The chain's CDR3 is CASSLRSSGGSWTQYF. The CDR3 bases are TGTGCCAGCAGTTTAAGGTCTAGCGGGGGGAGTTGGACGCAGTATTTT.